The 21 T cell receptor beta chains in this list originate from one sample, sequenced in a study of OX40 agonist ivuxolimab in advanced cancers. Produced via immunoSEQ multiplex PCR; TCRdb's table is partial and in-frame only. The repertoire holds 28,000 or so clones, 90% seen once, with about 25% in the top ten. Sample: CD4+ or CD8+ T cells sorted from blood, taken in a trial of the OX40 agonist ivuxolimab. The receptors were sampled from an adult with an advanced solid tumor such as melanoma, head and neck, liver or kidney cancer.

V gene TRBV25-1 combines with J gene TRBJ2-1; 8 bases line up with TRBD1. CDR1 MGHDK and CDR2 SYGVNS come from the germline V gene. This CDR3 has 14 residues. With 2 bases clipped from V and 7 bases from J, the junction kept 4 bases outside the gene matches. As DNA, the CDR3 is TGTGCCAGCAGTGAACAGGGGGCTGGGAATGAGCAGTTCTTC. Its protein is CASSEQGAGNEQFF. Filled out from reference TRBV25-1 and TRBJ2-1, the complete variable domain reads EADIYQTPRYLVIGTGKKITLECSQTMGHDKMYWYQQDPGMELHLIHYSYGVNSTEKGDLSSESTVSRIRTEHFPLTLESARPSHTSQYLCASSEQGAGNEQFFGPGTRLTVL.

The gene calls are TRBV2 and TRBJ2-7; TRBD1 agrees at 8 bases. CDR1 and CDR2 (germline): SNHLY, FYNNEI. CDR3 length: 13 amino acids. The J segment lost 5 bases and the V segment lost 6 bases, leaving 6 bases of the junction unmatched. The CDR3 here is CASSPGQGDEQYF. CDR3 sequence (DNA): TGTGCCAGCAGCCCCGGACAGGGTGACGAGCAGTACTTC.

The genes are TRBV27 and TRBJ2-3, with 10 bases that match TRBD2. The V and J ends lost 7 bases and 1 base, in that order; junction bases with no gene match: 8. CDR3 size: 16 residues. Germline lookup yields CDR1 MNHEY and CDR2 SMNVEV (reference sequence). CDR3 residues: CASMGLAGAGTDTQYF. CDR3 nucleotides: TGTGCCAGCATGGGGCTAGCGGGAGCTGGCACAGATACGCAGTATTTT.

This clone ranks as medium-sized. The V gene is TRBV28, the J gene TRBJ1-1; no firm D call. The CDR3 sequence is 12 residues long. V lost 6 bases and J lost 3, with 8 bases in between. Germline CDR1 MDHEN, CDR2 SYDVKM. CDR3 coding DNA: TGTGCCAGCAGACCGACGGACACTGAAGCTTTCTTT. It codes for CASRPTDTEAFF.

The V gene is TRBV7-3, the J gene TRBJ2-5, with D possibly being TRBD2 (6 bases). CDR1 is SGHTA, CDR2 FQGTGA, per germline. The CDR3 contains 18 residues. V was trimmed by 0 bases and J by 2 bases, leaving 19 bases between them. Here the CDR3 reads CASSLTSFPFGGQETQYF. CDR3 nucleotides: TGTGCCAGCAGCTTAACTAGCTTTCCCTTCGGGGGACAAGAGACCCAGTACTTC. The full variable domain, completed using reference TRBV7-3 and TRBJ2-5, is GAGVSQTPSNKVTEKGKYVELRCDPISGHTALYWYRQSLGQGPEFLIYFQGTGAADDSGLPNDRFFAVRPEGSVSTLKIQRTERGDSAVYLCASSLTSFPFGGQETQYFGPGTRLLVL.

V gene TRBV5-6 combines with J gene TRBJ2-1; 9 nucleotides align to TRBD2. Trimming cost V 2 bases and J 5 bases; bases outside gene matches: 5. This CDR3 spans 15 amino acids. CDR1 is SGHDT and CDR2 is YYEEEE in the germline V gene. Here the CDR3 DNA reads TGTGCCAGCAGCTTCTCGACTAGCGGACACAATGAGCAGTTCTTC. Amino acids: CASSFSTSGHNEQFF.

This chain links TRBV7-6 with TRBJ2-1; D might be TRBD1 (6 bases). The length of the CDR3 is 15 residues. The V and J ends lost 0 bases and 12 bases respectively, with 18 bases between them. Germline loops: CDR1 SGHVS, CDR2 FNYEAQ. The CDR3 DNA reads TGTGCCAGCAGCTTAGCGGCTGCGACAGGCCACATGCAGTTCTTC. Amino acid sequence: CASSLAAATGHMQFF.

The genes are TRBV30 and TRBJ2-2, with a possible D match to TRBD2 (6 bases). This CDR3 is 12 amino acids long. Germline CDR1 and CDR2: GTSNPN and SVGIG (reference sequence). Trimming took off 5 bases at V and 4 bases at J, with 8 bases between the two ends. CDR3 loop: CAWLGGTGELFF. The CDR3, as DNA: TGTGCCTGGCTGGGGGGCACCGGGGAGCTGTTTTTT.

The chain couples TRBV5-1 to TRBJ2-3; D possibly matches TRBD1 or TRBD2 (5 bases each). This CDR3 comprises 15 residues. Trimming cost V 5 bases and J 2 bases, with 15 bases left between them. Germline V gene sequence: CDR1 SGHRS, CDR2 YFSETQ. CDR3 coding DNA: TGCGCCAGCAGGGCGAGGGACCAAACCACAGATACGCAGTATTTT. This codes for CASRARDQTTDTQYF.

The V call is TRBV5-1, the J call TRBJ2-7; 11 bases fit TRBD1. There are 14 residues in the CDR3. The germline V gene encodes CDR1 SGHRS and CDR2 YFSETQ. Germline trimming cut 4 bases from V and 3 bases from J; bases unmatched to any gene: 3. The CDR3 coding sequence is TGCGCCAGCAGCGCCGGGACAGGGGGCTACGAGCAGTACTTC. Amino acids: CASSAGTGGYEQYF.

The chain combines TRBV5-6 with TRBJ1-5, with D hard to call. This CDR3 contains 15 residues. V lost 3 bases and J 0 bases, leaving 10 bases between the germline ends. CDR1 is SGHDT and CDR2 is YYEEEE in the germline V gene. The CDR3: CASSSTDYSNQPQHF. Written as DNA, the CDR3 is TGTGCCAGCAGCTCTACGGATTATAGCAATCAGCCCCAGCATTTT. Full variable domain (remainder filled in from reference TRBV5-6 and TRBJ1-5): DAGVTQSPTHLIKTRGQQVTLRCSPKSGHDTVSWYQQALGQGPQFIFQYYEEEERQRGNFPDRFSGHQFPNYSSELNVNALLLGDSALYLCASSSTDYSNQPQHFGDGTRLSIL.

V gene TRBV5-8 combines with J gene TRBJ2-7; TRBD1 agrees at 8 bases. Germline V gene sequence: CDR1 SGHTS, CDR2 YDEGEE. Trimming took 3 bases from V and 0 from J; bases not matched to a gene: 8. The CDR3 is made up of 16 amino acids. CDR3 nucleotide sequence: TGTGCCAGCAGCTCCCGGACAGGGCGAGGCTCCTACGAGCAGTACTTC. It codes for CASSSRTGRGSYEQYF.

By share, this clone ranks as medium-sized. The rearrangement uses TRBV27 and TRBJ1-1; possible D gene TRBD1, 5 bases. Germline V gene lookup returns CDR1 MNHEY and CDR2 SMNVEV (reference sequence). The germline V and J ends were trimmed by 5 bases and 1 base, with 14 bases remaining between them. CDR3 length: 15 amino acids. As DNA, the CDR3 is TGTGCCAGCAGTCCCCCAAGGACATGGAACACTGAAGCTTTCTTT. Translating it yields CASSPPRTWNTEAFF.

This chain connects TRBV19 to TRBJ2-1, with D tentatively TRBD2 (6 bases). Germline lookup yields CDR1 LNHDA and CDR2 SQIVND (reference sequence). V gave up 1 base and J gave up 3 bases, with 10 bases separating them. This CDR3 contains 15 residues. CDR3 residues: CASSIASSDYNEQFF. Written as DNA, the CDR3 is TGTGCCAGTAGTATAGCTTCTAGCGACTACAATGAGCAGTTCTTC.

The CDR3 nucleotides are TGCGCCAGCAGTGACGCCGGGACCGACTCCTACGAGCAGTACTTC. It codes for CASSDAGTDSYEQYF. The chain joins TRBV10-2 to TRBJ2-7; either TRBD1 or TRBD2 may supply D (5 bases each). Germline V gene lookup returns CDR1 WSHSY and CDR2 SAAADI. V was pared by 3 bases and J by 0 bases, with 12 bases between. There are 15 residues in the CDR3.

The chain has TRBV7-2 and TRBJ1-4, with TRBD1 as a possible D gene (5 bases). V lost 6 bases and J 7 bases, leaving 15 bases between the germline ends. CDR3 length equals 14 residues. From germline, CDR1 is SGHTA and CDR2 FQGNSA. The CDR3 reads CASSLGGGSEKLFF. The DNA for the CDR3 is TGTGCCAGCAGTCTGGGGGGAGGAAGTGAAAAACTGTTTTTT.

The V call is TRBV21-1, the J call TRBJ2-5; the DNA was not compared with TRBD2, the D call given in the table. The closer fit of TRBJ2-7 to the DNA end suggests the J call may be wrong. TRBV21-1 is a known pseudogene. The CDR3 is made up of 14 amino acids. This chain's CDR3 is CASMDQGLTYEQYF. The DNA of the CDR3 is TGTGCCAGCATGGACCAGGGACTTACCTACGAGCAGTACTTC.

V gene TRBV27 combines with J gene TRBJ1-5; D is unclear. V was pared by 3 bases and J by 0 bases, with 3 bases between. The CDR3 runs to 13 residues. CDR1 is MNHEY and CDR2 is SMNVEV in the germline V gene (reference sequence). The CDR3 nucleotides read TGTGCCAGCAGTTTGAGTAGCAATCAGCCCCAGCATTTT. Residues: CASSLSSNQPQHF.

This clone was counted a few times. V gene TRBV6-4 combines with J gene TRBJ2-5; 8 bases agree with TRBD2. Trimming at V came to 3 bases and at J to 3 bases, leaving 6 bases not matched to a gene. The CDR3 has 15 residues. Germline values: CDR1 MRHNA, CDR2 SNTAGT. DNA for the CDR3: TGTGCCAGCAGTGAAGGTGCGGGGGGCAAAGAGACCCAGTACTTC. Protein product: CASSEGAGGKETQYF.

This chain joins TRBV18 and TRBJ2-5; unclear D gene. Trimming shortened V by 6 bases and J by 5 bases, and 4 bases separated the two germline ends. This CDR3 spans 10 amino acids. Germline V CDR1 and CDR2: KGHSH, LQKENI. Here the CDR3 reads CASSGETQYF. The DNA for the CDR3 is TGTGCCAGCTCCGGGGAGACCCAGTACTTC.

The genes are TRBV29-1 and TRBJ2-7, with TRBD2 matching 10 bases. The J segment lost 5 bases and the V segment lost 3 bases, leaving 10 bases of the junction unmatched. The germline V gene has CDR1 SQVTM and CDR2 ANQGSEA. The CDR3 is 15 amino acids. The chain's CDR3 is CSVDGTAGGFHEQYF. The CDR3 DNA is TGCAGCGTTGATGGCACAGCGGGAGGGTTCCACGAGCAGTACTTC.